This entry lists 19 T cell receptor beta chains sequenced from one sample in a study of control samples from healthy donors and cancer patients. Only in-frame clones appear in the TCRdb table, and some are missing; sequencing was by immunoSEQ multiplex PCR. Of 60,000 to 75,000 clones in the sample, almost 85% were seen once. The sequenced sample consisted of blood. The origin of the receptors is a middle-aged man in good health.

This clone was seen once. V gene TRBV7-3 combines with J gene TRBJ2-6; TRBD2 might be the D (5 bases). The V and J ends lost 5 bases and 0 bases respectively, with 14 bases between them. The CDR3 contains 17 residues. CDR1 and CDR2 from the germline V gene are SGHTA and FQGTGA. The CDR3 here is CASSPRRGVSGANVLTF. DNA of the CDR3: TGTGCCAGCAGCCCGCGACGGGGAGTCTCTGGGGCCAACGTCCTGACTTTC.

This clone was counted only a few times. V is TRBV9 and J is TRBJ1-6, with a tentative D call TRBD1 (5 bases). CDR1 SGDLS and CDR2 YYNGEE come from the germline V gene. The V gene lost 3 bases and the J gene lost 7 bases, with 14 bases spanning the gap. This CDR3 region has 15 residues. CDR3 nucleotides: TGTGCCAGCAGCGATACGGGACGGCAGAATTCACCCCTCCACTTT. Translated, it gives CASSDTGRQNSPLHF.

CDR3 DNA sequence: TGTGCCAGTAGTATAGTAGAAGGACTAGCGGGGTCCTACAATGAGCAGTTCTTC. Its translation: CASSIVEGLAGSYNEQFF. The V and J genes are TRBV19 and TRBJ2-1, with 12 positions matching TRBD2. Germline assignment: CDR1 LNHDA and CDR2 SQIVND (reference sequence). This CDR3 has 18 amino acids. Trimming cost V 1 base and J 1 base; bases outside gene matches: 5.

For this clone: One end of the junction is discordant with germline, which a read error may explain. The chain uses TRBV7-7 and TRBJ2-5; TRBD1 matches 8 bases. Germline lookup yields CDR1 SSHAT and CDR2 FNYEAQ (reference sequence). The CDR3 runs 14 residues. The CDR3 sequence is CASSASTGEETQYF. In DNA form, the CDR3 reads TGTGCTAGCAGTGCTTCGACAGGGGAAGAGACCCAGTACTTC.

This chain joins TRBV3-1 (or the pseudogene TRBV3-2) and TRBJ2-1; D call uncertain. With 5 bases removed from V and 8 bases from J, the gap between germline ends came to 13 bases. CDR1 is LGHDT, CDR2 YNNKEL, per germline (reference sequence). There are 13 residues in the CDR3. CDR3 in DNA: TGTGCCAGCAGCTCCACCGGTCGGGATGAGCAGTTCTTC. This gives the protein CASSSTGRDEQFF.

This clone was detected once. The rearrangement links TRBV3-1 (or the pseudogene TRBV3-2) to TRBJ1-1; a possible D gene is TRBD1 (6 bases). Trimming stripped 1 base from V and 3 bases from J, with 6 bases between. The CDR3 has 13 residues. The germline V gene encodes CDR1 LGHDT and CDR2 YNNKEL (reference sequence). The CDR3, as DNA: TGTGCCAGCAGCCAAGCAGGGGACACTGAAGCTTTCTTT. This gives the protein CASSQAGDTEAFF.

The genes are TRBV30 and TRBJ1-5; a possible D gene is TRBD1 (5 bases). Germline values: CDR1 GTSNPN, CDR2 SVGIG (reference sequence). V was trimmed by 3 bases and J by 0 bases, leaving 6 bases between them. The CDR3 has 13 residues. The CDR3 DNA follows: TGTGCCTGGAGGACAGCTAGCAATCAGCCCCAGCATTTT. This encodes CAWRTASNQPQHF.

The chain combines TRBV30 with TRBJ2-1, with 9 nucleotides matching TRBD1. The length of the CDR3 is 13 residues. In germline, CDR1 is GTSNPN, CDR2 SVGIG (reference sequence). V lost 3 bases and J lost 10; bases outside the gene matches: 7. This CDR3 reads CAWRGQGRWEQFF. CDR3 DNA sequence: TGTGCCTGGAGGGGACAGGGAAGATGGGAGCAGTTCTTC.

The chain is built from TRBV5-4 and TRBJ2-1; 16 bases agree with TRBD2. CDR1 and CDR2 from the germline V gene are SGHNT and YYREEE (reference sequence). The CDR3 has 16 amino acids. Losses at the gene ends were 4 bases for V and 6 bases for J; bases not matched to a gene: 4. The CDR3 spells CASSHGTSGRGNEQFF. Written as DNA, the CDR3 is TGTGCCAGCAGCCACGGGACTAGCGGGAGGGGCAATGAGCAGTTCTTC.

The chain links TRBV7-2 to TRBJ2-7, with D unclear. Trimming took off 1 base at V and 3 bases at J, with 10 bases between the two ends. The CDR3 consists of 14 residues. Per the germline V gene, CDR1 is SGHTA and CDR2 is FQGNSA. Here the CDR3 reads CASSLDPKVYEQYF. Here the CDR3 DNA reads TGTGCCAGCAGCTTAGATCCCAAGGTCTACGAGCAGTACTTC.

The gene calls are TRBV10-3 and TRBJ1-2; weak D call: TRBD1 (5 bases). Trimming took 10 bases from V and 0 from J, leaving 15 bases between them. The CDR3 extends over 14 amino acids. Germline V gene sequence: CDR1 ENHRY, CDR2 SYGVKD. In nucleotides, the CDR3 is TGTGCCACTATAGAGACAGCAGCTAACTATGGCTACACCTTC. This sequence encodes CATIETAANYGYTF.

The V and J genes are TRBV19 and TRBJ1-2, with D tentatively TRBD1 (5 bases). V was clipped by 9 bases and J by 13 bases, with 24 bases between them. Per germline, CDR1 LNHDA and CDR2 SQIVND (reference sequence). The CDR3 sequence is 13 residues long. The CDR3 region has the DNA TGTGCCAGCTCGACAGAGACGATCGGTATGGCCACCTTC. The encoded protein is CASSTETIGMATF.

The chain is built from TRBV10-3 and TRBJ2-4; tentatively, D is TRBD2 (5 bases). The germline CDR1 and CDR2 sequences are ENHRY and SYGVKD. V was clipped by 2 bases and J by 9 bases, with 14 bases between them. The CDR3 is 14 residues long. This CDR3 reads CAISESASGSIQYF. DNA of the CDR3: TGTGCCATCAGTGAGAGCGCAAGCGGAAGCATTCAGTACTTC.

The rearrangement joins TRBV10-3 to TRBJ2-1, with a weak D call TRBD1 (7 bases). The CDR3 is 16 residues long. Germline V gives CDR1 ENHRY, CDR2 SYGVKD. V gave up 4 bases and J gave up 8 bases, with 21 bases separating them. Written as DNA, the CDR3 is TGTGCCATCAGTGGGCAAGGGGGCGCGGGATCGGATGAGCAGTTCTTC. Amino acids: CAISGQGGAGSDEQFF.

The chain has TRBV21-1 and TRBJ1-1; the table's D call TRBD1 went unverified against the DNA. TRBV21-1 is designated a pseudogene. The length of the CDR3 is 14 residues. CDR3 protein: CASSTYRGGTEAFF. The CDR3 DNA follows: TGTGCCAGCAGCACCTACAGGGGTGGCACTGAAGCTTTCTTT.

In this sample, this clone turned up a few times. V and J are TRBV27 and TRBJ1-2; D is unresolved. CDR1 and CDR2 from the germline V gene are MNHEY and SMNVEV (reference sequence). This CDR3 is 12 amino acids long. Trimming cost V 5 bases and J 4 bases, with 8 bases left between them. The CDR3 DNA follows: TGTGCCAGCAGTGGGCGTGGCTATGGCTACACCTTC. Protein product: CASSGRGYGYTF.

V usage is TRBV19 and J usage is TRBJ2-2, with 15 positions matching TRBD2. Looked up from germline, CDR1 is LNHDA and CDR2 is SQIVND (reference sequence). The CDR3 sequence is 16 residues long. V trimming: 8 bases; J trimming: 7 bases; junction bases outside the gene matches: 8. DNA of the CDR3: TGTGCCAGTTCTGGGACTAGCGGGAGGCGGAACGGGGAGCTGTTTTTT. Its translation is CASSGTSGRRNGELFF.

This rearrangement joins TRBV11-2 to TRBJ2-7, with TRBD2 identical over 7 bases. The V and J ends lost 1 base and 2 bases, in that order; junction bases with no gene match: 11. The CDR3 has 17 amino acids. Germline V lookup: CDR1 SGHAT, CDR2 FQNNGV. CDR3 amino acids: CASSLATRLAQTYEQYF. The CDR3 DNA reads TGTGCCAGCAGCTTAGCCACCAGACTAGCCCAAACCTACGAGCAGTACTTC.

The rearrangement uses TRBV19 and TRBJ2-7, with D maybe TRBD1 (6 bases). This CDR3 has 13 amino acids. Germline loops: CDR1 LNHDA, CDR2 SQIVND (reference sequence). Trimming left V 3 bases short and J 2 bases short, with 8 bases between. CDR3 in amino acids: CASSIRTAYEQYF. For the CDR3, the DNA is TGTGCCAGTAGTATTAGGACAGCCTACGAGCAGTACTTC.